These 23 T cell receptor beta chains were all obtained from the same sample, sequenced in a study of T cells in localized non-small cell lung cancer. Here immunoSEQ multiplex PCR was the method, and the copy in TCRdb shows in-frame clones only, minus some. The repertoire holds 31,000 or so clones, with 80% to 90% as singletons. Material: peripheral blood, obtained before any cancer treatment. Receptors were obtained from a woman aged 40-69 years with stage I lung adenocarcinoma.

The chain links TRBV4-2 to TRBJ2-2; D is unclear. V was cut by 3 bases and J by 7 bases, with 3 bases left in between. The CDR3 runs to 11 residues. Looked up from germline, CDR1 is LGHNA and CDR2 is YNFKEQ. The CDR3 nucleotides read TGTGCCAGCAGCCAGGTCGGGGAGCTGTTTTTT. This gives the protein CASSQVGELFF.

This chain links TRBV18 with TRBJ2-3; a possible D gene is TRBD1 (5 bases). The CDR3 has 15 amino acids. V lost 6 bases and J 0 bases, leaving 13 bases between the germline ends. Germline V gene sequence: CDR1 KGHSH, CDR2 LQKENI. CDR3 sequence (DNA): TGTGCCAGCTCCCCCAGGGCTTCTAGCACAGATACGCAGTATTTT. Its protein is CASSPRASSTDTQYF.

The rearrangement joins TRBV5-7 to TRBJ2-3; D is uncertain. TRBV5-7 is an open reading frame, and its role is uncertain. Trimming left V 0 bases short and J 6 bases short, with 14 bases between. CDR3 length equals 15 residues. CDR3 coding DNA: TGTGCCAGCAGCTTGGCAGCCAGTCCCTACGATACGCAGTATTTT. Translated, it gives CASSLAASPYDTQYF.

This chain uses TRBV7-6 with TRBJ2-1, with 7 bases lining up with TRBD1. CDR1 is SGHVS and CDR2 is FNYEAQ in the germline V gene. This CDR3 is built from 17 residues. Trimming removed 3 bases from V and 4 bases from J; junction bases left unmatched: 12. The CDR3 reads CASSFSPPGTAYNEQFF. Here the CDR3 DNA reads TGTGCCAGCAGCTTTTCTCCGCCCGGGACAGCATACAATGAGCAGTTCTTC.

This chain uses TRBV7-8 with TRBJ2-5; D not certain. Germline assignment: CDR1 SGHVS and CDR2 FQNEAQ. The CDR3 has 13 amino acids. V was trimmed by 0 bases and J by 5 bases, leaving 7 bases between them. Written as DNA, the CDR3 is TGTGCCAGCAGCTTAGCGGGGTCCGAGACCCAGTACTTC. Its protein product is CASSLAGSETQYF.

V is TRBV4-3 and J is TRBJ1-3, with D hard to call. CDR3 length equals 15 residues. Germline CDR1 LGHNA, CDR2 YSLEER. V was shortened by 1 base and J by 2 bases, with 9 bases between the two germline ends. The CDR3 nucleotides are TGCGCCAGCAGCCAAGGAGGGTTTACTGGAAACACCATATATTTT. Its translation is CASSQGGFTGNTIYF.

The V and J genes are TRBV30 and TRBJ1-2; D unclear. V dropped 0 bases and J dropped 6 bases, with 8 bases sitting between them. The CDR3 sequence is 12 residues long. Germline loops: CDR1 GTSNPN, CDR2 SVGIG (reference sequence). The CDR3 region has the DNA TGTGCCTGGAGTGTAACGGGAGATGGCTACACCTTC. Amino acids: CAWSVTGDGYTF.

The chain joins TRBV7-9 to TRBJ1-1; 9 bases are a match to TRBD1. Germline V lookup: CDR1 SEHNR, CDR2 FQNEAQ (reference sequence). The CDR3 runs 15 residues. Losses at the gene ends were 3 bases for V and 5 bases for J; bases not matched to a gene: 7. CDR3 loop: CASSFQTGGETEAFF. The DNA for the CDR3 is TGTGCCAGCAGCTTCCAGACAGGGGGAGAGACTGAAGCTTTCTTT.

The rearrangement uses TRBV7-9 and TRBJ2-5; 13 nucleotides match TRBD2. Germline loops: CDR1 SEHNR, CDR2 FQNEAQ (reference sequence). The CDR3 extends over 15 amino acids. The J segment lost 9 bases and the V segment lost 4 bases, leaving 8 bases of the junction unmatched. CDR3 nucleotides: TGTGCCAGCAGCTCGGGACTAGCGGGGCGGGGGGCCCAGTACTTC. This translates into CASSSGLAGRGAQYF.

V usage is TRBV9 and J usage is TRBJ2-3; tentatively, D is TRBD1 (5 bases). V shed 2 bases and J shed 3 bases, with 7 bases lying between them. The CDR3 is made up of 13 amino acids. Germline V lookup: CDR1 SGDLS, CDR2 YYNGEE. The CDR3 DNA sequence: TGTGCCAGCAGCGTTCCAGGGACAGATACGCAGTATTTT. Translating gives CASSVPGTDTQYF.

The gene calls are TRBV23-1 and TRBJ2-5; D tentatively reads TRBD1 or TRBD2 (6 bases each). TRBV23-1 is recorded as an ORF, its role being uncertain. Trimming removed 11 bases at V and 3 bases at J, with 16 bases between. There are 13 residues in the CDR3. DNA for the CDR3: TGCGCCTCTGGAGGGGGGCAGGAAGAGACCCAGTACTTC. It codes for CASGGGQEETQYF.

CDR3: CASSLLEGTETEKLFF. CDR3 coding DNA: TGTGCCAGCAGTCTACTAGAGGGGACTGAAACCGAAAAACTGTTTTTT. The V call is TRBV7-9, the J call TRBJ1-4; TRBD1 might be the D (5 bases). The CDR3 spans 16 residues. Trimming removed 6 bases from V and 8 bases from J, with 22 bases in between. Germline loops: CDR1 SEHNR, CDR2 FQNEAQ (reference sequence).

This chain connects TRBV19 to TRBJ1-4; D might be TRBD1 (5 bases). Germline V gene data show CDR1 as LNHDA and CDR2 as SQIVND (reference sequence). This CDR3 has 15 residues. V was cut by 1 base and J by 3 bases, with 9 bases left in between. As DNA, the CDR3 is TGTGCCAGTAGTATAGCTAGGGGATCTAATGAAAAACTGTTTTTT. Protein sequence: CASSIARGSNEKLFF.

The chain combines TRBV6-1 with TRBJ2-3, with TRBD2 identical over 8 bases. After removal of 4 bases from V and 4 bases from J, the junction contained 4 bases not matched to a gene. This CDR3 has 14 residues. CDR1 is MNHNS and CDR2 is SASEGT in the germline V gene. CDR3 residues: CASSARLASDTQYF. In DNA, the CDR3 is TGTGCCAGCAGTGCCCGACTAGCGTCAGATACGCAGTATTTT.

The chain uses TRBV4-1 and TRBJ1-2; D is unclear. This CDR3 contains 15 residues. V was trimmed by 0 bases and J by 3 bases, leaving 11 bases between them. Per the germline V gene, CDR1 is MGHRA and CDR2 is YSYEKL. The CDR3 protein is CASSQEEKAHYGYTF. CDR3 in DNA: TGCGCCAGCAGCCAAGAAGAAAAAGCACACTATGGCTACACCTTC.

The chain combines TRBV2 with TRBJ2-1; D may be TRBD2 (7 bases). This CDR3 has 19 residues. Between the trimmed V and J ends, which lost 6 bases and 1 base, there was a span of 25 bases. CDR1 and CDR2 (germline): SNHLY, FYNNEI. The CDR3 DNA follows: TGTGCCAGCAGGGTTTGGGGGGGGCGCCAGCTAGTTTCCTACAATGAGCAGTTCTTC. Translating gives CASRVWGGRQLVSYNEQFF.

The chain joins TRBV4-3 to TRBJ1-2, with D hard to call. CDR3 length: 13 amino acids. Trimming took off 0 bases at V and 8 bases at J, with 10 bases between the two ends. CDR1 and CDR2 from the germline V gene are LGHNA and YSLEER. The CDR3 nucleotides are TGCGCCAGCAGCCAAGATCCGAGCTTGGGCTACACCTTC. This codes for CASSQDPSLGYTF.

The V call is TRBV7-8, the J call TRBJ1-5; D unresolved. This CDR3 contains 15 residues. Trimming took 0 bases from V and 2 from J, leaving 8 bases between them. The germline CDR1 and CDR2 sequences are SGHVS and FQNEAQ. DNA of the CDR3: TGTGCCAGCAGCTTAGCTCGGACGGGCAATCAGCCCCAGCATTTT. Translation gives CASSLARTGNQPQHF. Using reference TRBV7-8 and TRBJ1-5 for the parts outside the CDR3, the full variable domain is GAGVSQSPRYKVAKRGQDVALRCDPISGHVSLFWYQQALGQGPEFLTYFQNEAQLDKSGLPSDRFFAERPEGSVSTLKIQRTQQEDSAVYLCASSLARTGNQPQHFGDGTRLSIL.

The chain carries TRBV28 and TRBJ2-3; D gene unclear. Deletions cut 7 bases from V and 1 base from J, with 15 bases between. Per germline, CDR1 MDHEN and CDR2 SYDVKM. This CDR3 is 15 amino acids long. CDR3 loop: CASTVGSLGTDTQYF. The CDR3 DNA reads TGTGCCAGCACCGTCGGCAGCCTCGGCACAGATACGCAGTATTTT.

The chain uses TRBV11-2 and TRBJ2-3; 8 nucleotides match TRBD2. Germline CDR1 and CDR2: SGHAT and FQNNGV. This CDR3 comprises 17 residues. V lost 1 base and J lost 10; bases outside the gene matches: 16. The CDR3 loop reads CASSLVRTSTSQMAQYF. The CDR3 DNA reads TGTGCCAGCAGCTTAGTTAGGACTAGCACTTCACAGATGGCGCAGTATTTT.

This chain connects TRBV7-2 to TRBJ2-1, with D possibly being TRBD1 (5 bases). CDR3 length: 12 residues. Germline CDR1 reads SGHTA; CDR2 reads FQGNSA. Between the trimmed V and J ends, which lost 0 bases and 12 bases, there was a span of 9 bases. The CDR3 sequence is CASSLATQGQFF. The CDR3 coding sequence is TGTGCCAGCAGCTTAGCTACCCAGGGGCAGTTCTTC.

This chain links TRBV7-2 with TRBJ2-3; 16 nucleotides line up with TRBD2. The length of the CDR3 is 17 residues. Trimming removed 5 bases from V and 4 bases from J; junction bases left unmatched: 6. Germline values: CDR1 SGHTA, CDR2 FQGNSA. Here the CDR3 DNA reads TGTGCCAGCAGCGTAGAGGGACTAGCGGGGGGGGCAGATACGCAGTATTTT. Amino acid sequence: CASSVEGLAGGADTQYF.

This clone was counted between two and nine times. The chain recombines TRBV6-1 with TRBJ2-7, with TRBD1 as a possible D gene (5 bases). Germline V gene data show CDR1 as MNHNS and CDR2 as SASEGT. V was clipped by 2 bases and J by 0 bases, with 11 bases between them. This CDR3 is 15 amino acids long. The CDR3 DNA reads as TGTGCCAGCAGTGAAATAGGGGTCAACTCCTACGAGCAGTACTTC. Protein: CASSEIGVNSYEQYF.